This record looks at one T cell receptor beta chain sequence and its context. The sample comes from a study of shared T cell receptors in the human thymus. Some clones are missing from TCRdb's copy, which holds only in-frame ones; the method was immunoSEQ multiplex PCR. In the table there are around 730,000 clones, 80% to 90% of which are singletons. V shed 4 bases and J 6 bases; nucleotides not matched to a gene: 7. The CDR3 is made up of 14 amino acids. The germline CDR1 and CDR2 sequences are SGHDN and FVKESK. The same sample was also used in a study of human thymus T cells. That study reports: Samples came from healthy Finnish infants during open corrective cardiac surgery. Resections from corrective heart surgery provided thymus tissue.

J is TRBJ1-1 and V is TRBV14; 8 bases fit TRBD1. The TCR comes from a girl under three years old with a congenital heart defect. Specimen: thymocytes. This CDR3 is CASSLFPGQAEAFF. DNA of the CDR3: TGTGCCAGCAGCCTATTCCCGGGACAGGCTGAAGCTTTCTTT.